The subject of this entry is one T cell receptor (beta chain). Per the original data handling: Researchers report that nucleated cell counts were estimated from reference gene primer amplification. Profiling relied on immunoSEQ multiplex PCR, and the TCRdb table lists in-frame clones only, not all of them. Clonal size and the V and J genes are those of that table, whereas D and trimming came from the DNA. This table has about 220,000 clones, roughly 85% appearing once. Germline V gene sequence: CDR1 MNHEY, CDR2 SVGAGI. This CDR3 spans 12 amino acids. The germline V and J ends were trimmed by 8 bases and 5 bases, with 12 bases remaining between them. Individuals in the exposed group had encountered a COVID-19 case within 2 weeks preceding study entry. This specimen belongs to a study of blood T cell repertoires in COVID-19. Study in general: COVID-19 samples from acute and convalescent phases originated in the United States, Italy and Spain. Sources were T cells, B-cell-depleted T cells, or PBMCs; the material itself was cDNA or gDNA.

This TCR derives from a woman aged 50 to 65 who had been exposed to COVID-19. The V gene is TRBV6-5, the J gene TRBJ1-2, with TRBD1 as a possible D gene (6 bases). The sequenced material came from PBMCs or T cells enriched from blood (not recorded which). CDR3 nucleotides: TGTGCCAGCCGCCGGACAGTATATGGCTACACCTTC. It is translated as CASRRTVYGYTF.